At least ten counts were recorded for the clone carrying this T cell receptor beta chain. The data were obtained in a study of T-cell reconstitution after alpha-beta-depleted transplantation in children. A library of TCRbeta sequences, prepared with unique molecular identifiers, was generated. TCRdb ran MiXCR on the PCR reads and lists one entry per CDR3 protein. The sample holds about 260,000 distinct CDR3 sequences, 8.2% seen once. The V gene's germline CDR1 is LGHNA and CDR2 YSLEER. The CDR3 consists of 16 residues. Trimming shortened V by 4 bases and J by 3 bases, and 18 bases separated the two germline ends.

V usage is TRBV4-3 and J usage is TRBJ1-1; TRBD1 might be the D (5 bases). The receptor was derived from a male patient younger than 18 who had a stem cell transplant for acute lymphoblastic leukemia, so the T cells may come from the graft donor. The input for sequencing was PBMCs, mostly from graft donor cells, taken 180 days after TCRalphabeta/CD19-depleted stem cell transplant. The CDR3 DNA sequence: TGCGCCAGCAGCCCCGCAGGGACTGCCTCGGACACTGAAGCTTTCTTT. It encodes CASSPAGTASDTEAFF.